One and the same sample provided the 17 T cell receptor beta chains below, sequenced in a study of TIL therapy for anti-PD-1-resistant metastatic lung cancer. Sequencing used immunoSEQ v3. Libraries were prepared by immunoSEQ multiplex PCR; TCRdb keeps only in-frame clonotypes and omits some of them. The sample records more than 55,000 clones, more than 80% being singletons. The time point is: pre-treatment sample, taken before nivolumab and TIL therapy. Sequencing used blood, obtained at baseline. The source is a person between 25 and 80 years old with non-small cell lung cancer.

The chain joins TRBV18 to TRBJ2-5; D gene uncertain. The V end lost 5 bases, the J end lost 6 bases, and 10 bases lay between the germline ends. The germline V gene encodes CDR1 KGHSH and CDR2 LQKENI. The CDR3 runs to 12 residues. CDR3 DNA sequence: TGTGCCAGCTCATCCTGGTGGAAGACCCAGTACTTC. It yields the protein CASSSWWKTQYF.

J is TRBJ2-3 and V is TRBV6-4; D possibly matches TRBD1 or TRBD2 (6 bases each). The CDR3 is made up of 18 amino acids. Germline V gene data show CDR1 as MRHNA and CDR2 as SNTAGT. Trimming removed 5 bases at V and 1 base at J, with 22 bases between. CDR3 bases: TGTGCCAGCAGTCATCGCCCTCTTAGGGGGGCCGGCACAGATACGCAGTATTTT. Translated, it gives CASSHRPLRGAGTDTQYF.

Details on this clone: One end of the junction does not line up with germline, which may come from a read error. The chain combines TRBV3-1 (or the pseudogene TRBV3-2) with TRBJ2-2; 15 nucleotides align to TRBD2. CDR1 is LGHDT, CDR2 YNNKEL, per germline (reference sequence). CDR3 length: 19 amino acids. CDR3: CARSQDQGLAGGRLGELFF. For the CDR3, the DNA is TGTGCCCGCAGCCAAGATCAAGGACTAGCGGGGGGGCGGCTCGGGGAGCTGTTTTTT.

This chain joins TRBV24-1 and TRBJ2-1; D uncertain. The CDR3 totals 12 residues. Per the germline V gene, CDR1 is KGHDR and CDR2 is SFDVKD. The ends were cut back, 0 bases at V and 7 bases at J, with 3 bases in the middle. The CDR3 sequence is CATSDLKNEQFF. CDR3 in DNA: TGTGCCACCAGTGATTTGAAGAATGAGCAGTTCTTC.

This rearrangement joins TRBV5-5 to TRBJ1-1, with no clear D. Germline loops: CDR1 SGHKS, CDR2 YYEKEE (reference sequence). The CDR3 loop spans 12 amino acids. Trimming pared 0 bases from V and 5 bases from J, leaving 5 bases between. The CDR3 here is CASSLVGTEAFF. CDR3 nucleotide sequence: TGTGCCAGCAGCTTGGTGGGTACTGAAGCTTTCTTT.

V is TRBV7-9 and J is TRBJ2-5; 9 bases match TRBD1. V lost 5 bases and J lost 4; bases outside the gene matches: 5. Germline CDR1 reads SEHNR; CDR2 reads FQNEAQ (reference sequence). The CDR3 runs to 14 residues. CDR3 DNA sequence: TGTGCCAGCAGCCCAACGGACAGGGGAGAGACCCAGTACTTC. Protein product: CASSPTDRGETQYF.

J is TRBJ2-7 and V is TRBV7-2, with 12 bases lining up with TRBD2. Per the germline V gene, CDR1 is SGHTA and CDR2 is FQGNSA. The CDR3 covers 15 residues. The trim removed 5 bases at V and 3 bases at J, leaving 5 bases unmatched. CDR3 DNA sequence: TGTGCCAGCAGCCTGGGACTAGCGGGCCTCTACGAGCAGTACTTC. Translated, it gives CASSLGLAGLYEQYF. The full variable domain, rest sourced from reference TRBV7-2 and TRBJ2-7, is GAGVSQSPSNKVTEKGKDVELRCDPISGHTALYWYRQSLGQGLEFLIYFQGNSAPDKSGLPSDRFSAERTGGSVSTLTIQRTQQEDSAVYLCASSLGLAGLYEQYFGPGTRLTVT.

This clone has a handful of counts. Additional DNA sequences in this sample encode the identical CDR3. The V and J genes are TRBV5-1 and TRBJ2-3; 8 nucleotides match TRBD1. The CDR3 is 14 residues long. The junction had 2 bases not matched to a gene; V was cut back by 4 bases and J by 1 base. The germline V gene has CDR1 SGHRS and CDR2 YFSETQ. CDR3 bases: TGCGCCAGCAGCCCGGGACAGGGCACAGATACGCAGTATTTT. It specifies CASSPGQGTDTQYF.

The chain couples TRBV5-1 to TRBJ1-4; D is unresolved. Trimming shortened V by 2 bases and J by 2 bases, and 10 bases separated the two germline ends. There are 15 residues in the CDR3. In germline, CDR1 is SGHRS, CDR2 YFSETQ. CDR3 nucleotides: TGCGCCAGCAGCTTTAGCGGGCCTACTAATGAAAAACTGTTTTTT. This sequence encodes CASSFSGPTNEKLFF.

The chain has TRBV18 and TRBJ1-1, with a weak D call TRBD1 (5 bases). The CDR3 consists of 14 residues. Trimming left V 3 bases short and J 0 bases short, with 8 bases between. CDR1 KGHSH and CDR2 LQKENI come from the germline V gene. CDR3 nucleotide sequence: TGTGCCAGCTCACCCGGGGGGGTGAACACTGAAGCTTTCTTT. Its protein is CASSPGGVNTEAFF.

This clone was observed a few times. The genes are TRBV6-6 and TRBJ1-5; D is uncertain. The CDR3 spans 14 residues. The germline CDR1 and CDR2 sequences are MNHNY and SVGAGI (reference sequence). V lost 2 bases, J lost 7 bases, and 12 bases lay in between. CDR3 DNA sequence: TGTGCCAGCAGTTACGATCTGGGTAACCAGCCCCAGCATTTT. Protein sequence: CASSYDLGNQPQHF.

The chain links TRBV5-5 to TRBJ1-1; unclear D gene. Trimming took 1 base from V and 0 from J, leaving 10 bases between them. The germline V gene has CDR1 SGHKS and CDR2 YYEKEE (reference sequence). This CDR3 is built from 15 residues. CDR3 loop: CASSLSARMNTEAFF. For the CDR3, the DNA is TGTGCCAGCAGCTTGTCTGCAAGGATGAACACTGAAGCTTTCTTT.

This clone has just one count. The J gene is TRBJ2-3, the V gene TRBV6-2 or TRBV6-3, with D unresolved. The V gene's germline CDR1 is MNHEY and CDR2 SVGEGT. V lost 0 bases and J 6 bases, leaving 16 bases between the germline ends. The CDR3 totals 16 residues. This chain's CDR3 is CASSYSNRLRTDTQYF. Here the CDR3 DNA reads TGTGCCAGCAGTTACTCGAATCGACTCCGGACGGATACGCAGTATTTT.

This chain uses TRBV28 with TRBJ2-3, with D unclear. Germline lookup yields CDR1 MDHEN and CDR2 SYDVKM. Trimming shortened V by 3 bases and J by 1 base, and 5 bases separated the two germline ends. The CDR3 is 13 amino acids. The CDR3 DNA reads TGTGCCAGCAGTTTCATCGGCACAGATACGCAGTATTTT. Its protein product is CASSFIGTDTQYF. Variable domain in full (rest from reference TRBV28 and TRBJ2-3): DVKVTQSSRYLVKRTGEKVFLECVQDMDHENMFWYRQDPGLGLRLIYFSYDVKMKEKGDIPEGYSVSREKKERFSLILESASTNQTSMYLCASSFIGTDTQYFGPGTRLTVL.

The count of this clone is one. CDR3 nucleotide sequence: TGTGCCAGCAGTGAACAGGGATGGGATGAGCAGTTCTTC. It is translated as CASSEQGWDEQFF. V and J are TRBV2 and TRBJ2-1; a possible D gene is TRBD1 (5 bases). The germline V and J ends were trimmed by 2 bases and 8 bases, with 10 bases remaining between them. Germline V gene data show CDR1 as SNHLY and CDR2 as FYNNEI. The CDR3 loop spans 13 amino acids.

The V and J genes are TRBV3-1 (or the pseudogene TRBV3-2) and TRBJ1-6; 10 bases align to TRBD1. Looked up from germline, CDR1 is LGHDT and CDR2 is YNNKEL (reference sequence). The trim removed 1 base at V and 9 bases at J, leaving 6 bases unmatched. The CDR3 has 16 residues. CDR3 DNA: TGTGCCAGCAGCCAAGGATTGAGGACAGGGGGTTCACCCCTCCACTTT. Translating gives CASSQGLRTGGSPLHF.

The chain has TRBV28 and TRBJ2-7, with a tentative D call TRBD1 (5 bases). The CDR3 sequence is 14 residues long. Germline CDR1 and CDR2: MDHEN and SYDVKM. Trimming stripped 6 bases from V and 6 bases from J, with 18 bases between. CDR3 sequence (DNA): TGTGCCAGCAGCCATAATACAGGATTTGTCGAGCAGTACTTC. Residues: CASSHNTGFVEQYF.